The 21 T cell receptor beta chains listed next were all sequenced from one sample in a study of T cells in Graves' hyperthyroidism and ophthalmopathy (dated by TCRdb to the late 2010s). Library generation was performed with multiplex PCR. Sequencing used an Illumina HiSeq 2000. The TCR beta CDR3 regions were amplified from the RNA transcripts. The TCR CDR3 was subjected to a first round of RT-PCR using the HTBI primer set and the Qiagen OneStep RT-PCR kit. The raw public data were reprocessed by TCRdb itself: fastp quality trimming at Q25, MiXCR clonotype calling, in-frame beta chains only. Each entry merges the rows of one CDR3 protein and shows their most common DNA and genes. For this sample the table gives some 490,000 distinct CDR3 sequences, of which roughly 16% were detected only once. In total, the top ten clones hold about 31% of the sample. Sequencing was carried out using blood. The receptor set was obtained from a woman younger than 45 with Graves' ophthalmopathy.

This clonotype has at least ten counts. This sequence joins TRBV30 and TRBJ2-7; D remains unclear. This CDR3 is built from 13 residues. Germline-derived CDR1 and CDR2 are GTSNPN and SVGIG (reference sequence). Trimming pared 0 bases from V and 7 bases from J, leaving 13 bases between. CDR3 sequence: CAWSVPNYWEQYF. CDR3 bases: TGTGCCTGGAGTGTACCTAACTATTGGGAGCAGTACTTC.

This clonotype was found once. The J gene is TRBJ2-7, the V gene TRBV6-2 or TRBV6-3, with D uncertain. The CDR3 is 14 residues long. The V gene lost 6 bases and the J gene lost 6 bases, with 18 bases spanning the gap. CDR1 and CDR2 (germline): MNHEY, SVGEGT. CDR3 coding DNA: TGTGCCAGCAGGAACGGCAACCGGGCCTGCGAGCAGTACTTC. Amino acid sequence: CASRNGNRACEQYF.

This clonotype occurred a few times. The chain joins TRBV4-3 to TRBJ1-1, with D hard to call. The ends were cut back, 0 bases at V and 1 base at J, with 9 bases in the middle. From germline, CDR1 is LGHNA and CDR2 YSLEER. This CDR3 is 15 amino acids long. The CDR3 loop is CASSQDHLKNTEAFF. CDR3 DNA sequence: TGCGCCAGCAGCCAAGATCACCTGAAGAACACTGAAGCTTTCTTT.

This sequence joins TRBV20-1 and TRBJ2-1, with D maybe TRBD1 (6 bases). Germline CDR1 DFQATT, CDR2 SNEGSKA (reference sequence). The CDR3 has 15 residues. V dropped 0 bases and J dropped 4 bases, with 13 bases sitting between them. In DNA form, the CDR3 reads TGCAGTGCTAGAGACGGACAGTGGAGGTACAATGAGCAGTTCTTC. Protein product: CSARDGQWRYNEQFF.

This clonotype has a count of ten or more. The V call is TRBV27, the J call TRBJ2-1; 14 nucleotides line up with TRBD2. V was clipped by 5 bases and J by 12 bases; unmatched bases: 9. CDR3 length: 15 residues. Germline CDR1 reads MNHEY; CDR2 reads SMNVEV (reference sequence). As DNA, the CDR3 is TGTGCCAGCAGTCTGAAGGGACTAGCGGGGGTTGTGCAGTTCTTC. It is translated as CASSLKGLAGVVQFF.

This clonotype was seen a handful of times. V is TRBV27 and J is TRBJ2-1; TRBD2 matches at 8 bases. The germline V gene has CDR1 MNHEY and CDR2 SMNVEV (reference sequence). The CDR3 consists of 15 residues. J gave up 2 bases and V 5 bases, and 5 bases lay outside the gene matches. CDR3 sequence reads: CASSLSGIPYNEQFF. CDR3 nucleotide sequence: TGTGCCAGCAGTCTTAGCGGGATACCCTACAATGAGCAGTTCTTC.

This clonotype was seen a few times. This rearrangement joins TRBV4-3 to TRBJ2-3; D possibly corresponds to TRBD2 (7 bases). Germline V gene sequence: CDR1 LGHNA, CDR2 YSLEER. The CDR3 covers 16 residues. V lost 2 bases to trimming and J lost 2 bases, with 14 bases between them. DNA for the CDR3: TGCGCCAGCAGCCAAACGGGACGGGGGGCCACAGATACGCAGTATTTT. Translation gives CASSQTGRGATDTQYF.

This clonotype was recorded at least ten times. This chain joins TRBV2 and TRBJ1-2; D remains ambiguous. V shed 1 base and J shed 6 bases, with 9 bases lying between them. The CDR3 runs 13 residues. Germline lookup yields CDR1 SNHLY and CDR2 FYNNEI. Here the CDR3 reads CASSEEFKHGYTF. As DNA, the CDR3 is TGTGCCAGCAGTGAAGAATTTAAGCATGGCTACACCTTC.

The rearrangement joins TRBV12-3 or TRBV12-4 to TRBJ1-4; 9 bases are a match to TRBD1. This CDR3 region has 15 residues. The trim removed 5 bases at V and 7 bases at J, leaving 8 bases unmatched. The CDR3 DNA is TGTGCCAGCAGTCTGGGACAGGGTGGGGGTGAAAAACTGTTTTTT. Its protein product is CASSLGQGGGEKLFF.

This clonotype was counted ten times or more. The CDR3 nucleotides read TGCAGCGTGCGAAGGGGTCTGGGGGCGAACGAGCAGTACTTC. It codes for CSVRRGLGANEQYF. The V and J genes are TRBV29-1 and TRBJ2-7; a possible D gene is TRBD1 (6 bases). CDR3 length equals 14 residues. V was trimmed by 6 bases and J by 5 bases, leaving 20 bases between them. The germline V gene has CDR1 SQVTM and CDR2 ANQGSEA.

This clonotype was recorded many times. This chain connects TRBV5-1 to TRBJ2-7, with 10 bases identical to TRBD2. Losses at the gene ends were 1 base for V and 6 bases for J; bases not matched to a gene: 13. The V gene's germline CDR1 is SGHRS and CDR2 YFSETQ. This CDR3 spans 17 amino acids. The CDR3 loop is CASSLRLAGEGGGEQYF. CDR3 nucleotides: TGCGCCAGCAGCTTGAGGCTAGCGGGAGAAGGCGGTGGCGAGCAGTACTTC.

The CDR3, as DNA: TGTGCCAGTAGTATAAGTCCGCAGGGGAGTTACAATGAGCAGTTCTTC. Translation: CASSISPQGSYNEQFF. The V gene is TRBV19, the J gene TRBJ2-1; maybe TRBD1 (6 bases). Trimming took off 2 bases at V and 4 bases at J, with 15 bases between the two ends. Germline V gene data show CDR1 as LNHDA and CDR2 as SQIVND (reference sequence). The CDR3 is made up of 16 amino acids. Full variable domain (missing parts from reference TRBV19 and TRBJ2-1): DGGITQSPKYLFRKEGQNVTLSCEQNLNHDAMYWYRQDPGQGLRLIYYSQIVNDFQKGDIAEGYSVSREKKESFPLTVTSAQKNPTAFYLCASSISPQGSYNEQFFGPGTRLTVL.

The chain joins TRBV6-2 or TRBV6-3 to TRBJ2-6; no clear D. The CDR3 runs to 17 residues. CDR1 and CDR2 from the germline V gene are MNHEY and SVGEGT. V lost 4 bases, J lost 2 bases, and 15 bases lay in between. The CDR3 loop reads CASSFLVQGTGANVLTF. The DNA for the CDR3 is TGTGCCAGCAGTTTCCTGGTTCAAGGCACTGGGGCCAACGTCCTGACTTTC.

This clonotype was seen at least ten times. The CDR3 sequence: CASSFEEETQYF. The DNA of the CDR3 is TGTGCCAGCAGTTTTGAGGAAGAGACCCAGTACTTC. This chain links TRBV12-3 or TRBV12-4 with TRBJ2-5; no clear D gene. Trimming removed 3 bases at V and 3 bases at J, with 5 bases between. The CDR3 consists of 12 residues.

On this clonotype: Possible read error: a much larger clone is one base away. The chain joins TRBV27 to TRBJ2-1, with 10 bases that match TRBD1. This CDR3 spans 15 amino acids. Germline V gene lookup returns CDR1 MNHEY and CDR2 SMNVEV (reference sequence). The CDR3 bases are TGTGCCAGCAGCGGACAGGGGGATATCTACAATGGGCAGTTCTTC. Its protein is CASSGQGDIYNGQFF.

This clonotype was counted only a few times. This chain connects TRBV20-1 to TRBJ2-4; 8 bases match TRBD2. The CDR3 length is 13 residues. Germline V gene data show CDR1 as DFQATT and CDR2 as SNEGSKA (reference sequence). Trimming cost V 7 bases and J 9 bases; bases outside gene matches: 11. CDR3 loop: CSGKGLDGFIQYF. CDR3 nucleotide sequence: TGCAGTGGAAAGGGACTAGACGGGTTCATTCAGTACTTC.

CDR3 in DNA: TGTGCCAGCAGCTTAGAGGGAAGAGGCCCCGGCTGGGAGCAGTACTTC. Amino acid sequence: CASSLEGRGPGWEQYF. The chain employs TRBV7-2 and TRBJ2-7; D is uncertain. The germline CDR1 and CDR2 sequences are SGHTA and FQGNSA. V was clipped by 1 base and J by 7 bases, with 20 bases between them. The CDR3 totals 16 residues.

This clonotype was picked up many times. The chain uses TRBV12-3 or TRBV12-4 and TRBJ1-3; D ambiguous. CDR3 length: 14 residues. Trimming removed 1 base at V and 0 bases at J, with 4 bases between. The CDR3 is CASSLDPSGNTIYF. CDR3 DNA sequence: TGTGCCAGCAGTTTAGACCCCTCTGGAAACACCATATATTTT.

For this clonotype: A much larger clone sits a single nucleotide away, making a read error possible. The CDR3 sequence is CASNSGLADYNEQFF. For the CDR3, the DNA is TGTGCCAGCAACTCGGGACTAGCGGACTACAATGAGCAGTTCTTC. V and J are TRBV13 and TRBJ2-1; 11 bases align to TRBD2. Germline assignment: CDR1 PRHDT and CDR2 FYEKMQ (reference sequence). The CDR3 contains 15 residues. Losses at the gene ends were 7 bases for V and 3 bases for J; bases not matched to a gene: 5.

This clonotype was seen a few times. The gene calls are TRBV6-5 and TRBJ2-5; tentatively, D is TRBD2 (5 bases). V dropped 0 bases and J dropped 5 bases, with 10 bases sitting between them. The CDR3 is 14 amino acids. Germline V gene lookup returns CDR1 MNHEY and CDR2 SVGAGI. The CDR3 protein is CASSYSIGEETQYF. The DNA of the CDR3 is TGTGCCAGCAGTTACTCGATCGGGGAGGAGACCCAGTACTTC.

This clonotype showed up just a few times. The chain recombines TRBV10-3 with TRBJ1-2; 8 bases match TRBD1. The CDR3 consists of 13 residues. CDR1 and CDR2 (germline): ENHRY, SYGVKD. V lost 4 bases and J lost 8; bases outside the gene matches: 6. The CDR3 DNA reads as TGTGCCATCAGTGGGCAGGGGGCGAGAGGCTACACCTTC. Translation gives CAISGQGARGYTF.